The rows below give T cell receptor beta chains drawn from one sample of a study of identical twins. TCRdb re-derived calls from the 5' RACE reads in MiXCR, one entry per CDR3 protein. The sample lists some 630,000 distinct CDR3 sequences, around 7.4% occurring once. A further study also used this sample, focusing on yellow fever vaccine responses in identical twins.

Input material: PBMCs. These receptors originate from a woman under 30 in good health. Each CDR3 is given with its conserved first and last residue. Each record gives: D gene, CDR3 length, V gene, clone size, J gene, CDR3 DNA, CDR3 protein. A D gene is named only where the DNA matches it firmly. Clone size is given for some rows only: seen once, a few or many times, or a class if the clone is expanded.

D: TRBD2; length: 15; V: TRBV10-1; size: -; J: TRBJ2-2; DNA: TGCGCCACCCAGCAGGCGGGAGTAAGAACCGGGGAGCTGTTTTTT; CDR3: CATQQAGVRTGELFF
D: -; length: 15; V: TRBV5-1; size: few; J: TRBJ2-2; DNA: TGCGCCAGCAGCTCTCTACCCGGTGTCACCGGGGAGCTGTTTTTT; CDR3: CASSSLPGVTGELFF
D: TRBD1; length: 14; V: TRBV3-1; size: many; J: TRBJ2-3; DNA: TGTGCCAGCAGCCCAGACAGGGTCACAGATACGCAGTATTTT; CDR3: CASSPDRVTDTQYF
D: -; length: 17; V: TRBV11-2; size: -; J: TRBJ2-1; DNA: TGTGCCAGCAGCCCTCGTGGAGCCGGGACTTACTACAATGAGCAGTTCTTC; CDR3: CASSPRGAGTYYNEQFF
D: TRBD2; length: 14; V: TRBV6-1; size: few; J: TRBJ2-7; DNA: TGTGCCAGCAGTACGCCGGGACTAGGGAATGAGCAGTACTTC; CDR3: CASSTPGLGNEQYF
D: TRBD2; length: 16; V: TRBV7-8; size: many; J: TRBJ2-2; DNA: TGTGCCAGCAGCCATGGGCGGGAGGCTATCACCGGGGAGCTGTTTTTT; CDR3: CASSHGREAITGELFF
D: -; length: 14; V: TRBV20-1; size: few; J: TRBJ1-1; DNA: TGCAGTGCTAGAGTAAGGCGGATGAACACTGAAGCTTTCTTT; CDR3: CSARVRRMNTEAFF
D: -; length: 14; V: TRBV4-1; size: -; J: TRBJ1-1; DNA: TGCGCCAGCAGGAATCCGGGCCACCACACTGAAGCTTTCTTT; CDR3: CASRNPGHHTEAFF
D: -; length: 15; V: TRBV6-1; size: -; J: TRBJ1-4; DNA: TGTGCCAGCAGGGCCGGGACATTCCAGACTGAAAAACTGTTTTTT; CDR3: CASRAGTFQTEKLFF
D: -; length: 15; V: TRBV29-1; size: few; J: TRBJ1-1; DNA: TGCAGCGTCGGGTCTGCATCGCGATCGAACACTGAAGCTTTCTTT; CDR3: CSVGSASRSNTEAFF
D: -; length: 12; V: TRBV10-3; size: many; J: TRBJ2-5; DNA: TGTGCCATCAGCACAGGGTCAGAGACCCAGTACTTC; CDR3: CAISTGSETQYF
D: TRBD1; length: 15; V: TRBV12-3/TRBV12-4; size: few; J: TRBJ2-3; DNA: TGTGCCAGCAGTGCACAGGGGTTCGGCACAGATACGCAGTATTTT; CDR3: CASSAQGFGTDTQYF
D: TRBD2; length: 18; V: TRBV27; size: -; J: TRBJ2-1; DNA: TGTGCCAGCAGTTTATCGTGGGTAGCGGGAGCCGGGCCCAATGAGCAGTTCTTC; CDR3: CASSLSWVAGAGPNEQFF
D: -; length: 16; V: TRBV19; size: -; J: TRBJ2-6; DNA: TGTGCCAGTAGTGGGCTGGCGGACTCTGGGGCCAACGTCCTGACTTTC; CDR3: CASSGLADSGANVLTF
D: -; length: 14; V: TRBV18; size: -; J: TRBJ2-7; DNA: TGTGCCAGCTCACCACCAACAGGGACGGGGGAGCAGTACTTC; CDR3: CASSPPTGTGEQYF
D: TRBD1; length: 15; V: TRBV9; size: -; J: TRBJ2-3; DNA: TGTGCCAGCAGCTCCGGGACAGGGGGCTTTGATACGCAGTATTTT; CDR3: CASSSGTGGFDTQYF
D: -; length: 12; V: TRBV12-3/TRBV12-4; size: many; J: TRBJ2-7; DNA: TGTGCCAGCAGTTTAAACAGGGACGAGCAGTACTTC; CDR3: CASSLNRDEQYF
D: -; length: 16; V: TRBV7-2; size: many; J: TRBJ1-5; DNA: TGTGCCAGCAGCTTAGGGGGGGCGCAAAGCAATCAGCCCCAGCATTTT; CDR3: CASSLGGAQSNQPQHF
D: -; length: 13; V: TRBV11-2; size: -; J: TRBJ2-1; DNA: TGTGCCAGCAGCTTAGTGGTCGGCCATGAGCAGTTCTTC; CDR3: CASSLVVGHEQFF
D: -; length: 16; V: TRBV4-1; size: -; J: TRBJ1-3; DNA: TGCGCCAGCAGCCCAATTCGACAGAGCACTGGAAACACCATATATTTT; CDR3: CASSPIRQSTGNTIYF
D: TRBD2; length: 15; V: TRBV3-1; size: -; J: TRBJ2-1; DNA: TGTGCCAGCAGCATCACTAGCGGAACCTACAATGAGCAGTTCTTC; CDR3: CASSITSGTYNEQFF
D: TRBD2; length: 16; V: TRBV29-1; size: -; J: TRBJ2-3; DNA: TGCAGCGTTGAACCCCCTAGCGGGGGAGTCACAGATACGCAGTATTTT; CDR3: CSVEPPSGGVTDTQYF
D: TRBD2; length: 13; V: TRBV20-1; size: many; J: TRBJ2-1; DNA: TGCAGTCAACTAGCGGGGAATTACAATGAGCAGTTCTTC; CDR3: CSQLAGNYNEQFF
D: TRBD2; length: 21; V: TRBV10-3; size: -; J: TRBJ2-5; DNA: TGTGCCATCAGTGACCTCGCAGGGGCGGCGGCTAGCGGGAGGGCCCGGGAGACCCAGTACTTC; CDR3: CAISDLAGAAASGRARETQYF
D: -; length: 15; V: TRBV5-1; size: many; J: TRBJ1-4; DNA: TGCGCCAGCAGCCCACAGACGGGGGGCGGTGAAAAACTGTTTTTT; CDR3: CASSPQTGGGEKLFF
D: TRBD2; length: 17; V: TRBV5-1; size: -; J: TRBJ2-1; DNA: TGCGCCAGCAGCTTGACCCTAGCGGGGGGGCATTTGGATGAGCAGTTCTTC; CDR3: CASSLTLAGGHLDEQFF
D: -; length: 15; V: TRBV15; size: many; J: TRBJ2-1; DNA: TGTGCCACCAGCAGAGATGGGGTTCCCTACAATGAGCAGTTCTTC; CDR3: CATSRDGVPYNEQFF
D: TRBD1; length: 15; V: TRBV5-1; size: many; J: TRBJ2-3; DNA: TGCGCCAGCAGCGGGGGACAGGGACTGACAGATACGCAGTATTTT; CDR3: CASSGGQGLTDTQYF
D: TRBD2; length: 14; V: TRBV29-1; size: -; J: TRBJ2-7; DNA: TGCAGCGCCGCTGATGGACTAGTAAGATACGAGCAGTACTTC; CDR3: CSAADGLVRYEQYF